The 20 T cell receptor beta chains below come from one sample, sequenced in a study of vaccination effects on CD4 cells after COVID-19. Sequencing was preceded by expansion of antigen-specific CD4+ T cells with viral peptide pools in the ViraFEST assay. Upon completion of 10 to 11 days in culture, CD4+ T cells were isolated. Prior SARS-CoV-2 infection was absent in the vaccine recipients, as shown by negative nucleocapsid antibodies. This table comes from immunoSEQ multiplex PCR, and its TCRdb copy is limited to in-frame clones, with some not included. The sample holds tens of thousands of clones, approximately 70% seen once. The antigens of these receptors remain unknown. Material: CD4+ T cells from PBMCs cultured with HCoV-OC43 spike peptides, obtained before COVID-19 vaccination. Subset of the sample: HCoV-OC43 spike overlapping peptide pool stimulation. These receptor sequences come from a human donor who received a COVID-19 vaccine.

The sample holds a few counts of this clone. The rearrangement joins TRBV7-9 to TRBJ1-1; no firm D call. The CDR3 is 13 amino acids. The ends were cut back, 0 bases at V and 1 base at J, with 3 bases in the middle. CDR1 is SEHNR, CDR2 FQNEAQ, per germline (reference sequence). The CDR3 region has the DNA TGTGCCAGCAGCTTAGCAGGGAACACTGAAGCTTTCTTT. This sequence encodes CASSLAGNTEAFF.

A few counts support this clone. CDR3 DNA sequence: TGCGCCAGCAGCTTGGGAGCTGAAGCTTTCTTT. Protein: CASSLGAEAFF. The chain joins TRBV5-1 to TRBJ1-1; D is undetermined. This CDR3 comprises 11 residues. The V gene lost 0 bases and the J gene lost 6 bases, with 3 bases spanning the gap. Looked up from germline, CDR1 is SGHRS and CDR2 is YFSETQ.

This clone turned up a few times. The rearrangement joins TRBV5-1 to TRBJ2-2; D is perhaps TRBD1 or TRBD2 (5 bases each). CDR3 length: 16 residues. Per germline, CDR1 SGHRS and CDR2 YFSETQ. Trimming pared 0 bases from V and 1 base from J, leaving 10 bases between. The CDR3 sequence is CASSLEAGRNTGELFF. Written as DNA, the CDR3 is TGCGCCAGCAGCTTGGAAGCAGGGAGGAACACCGGGGAGCTGTTTTTT.

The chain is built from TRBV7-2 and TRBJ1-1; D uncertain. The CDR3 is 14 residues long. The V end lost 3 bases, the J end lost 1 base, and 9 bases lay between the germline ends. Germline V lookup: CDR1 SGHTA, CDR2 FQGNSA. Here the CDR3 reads CASSFSEGNTEAFF. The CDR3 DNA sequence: TGTGCCAGCAGCTTCTCGGAGGGGAACACTGAAGCTTTCTTT.

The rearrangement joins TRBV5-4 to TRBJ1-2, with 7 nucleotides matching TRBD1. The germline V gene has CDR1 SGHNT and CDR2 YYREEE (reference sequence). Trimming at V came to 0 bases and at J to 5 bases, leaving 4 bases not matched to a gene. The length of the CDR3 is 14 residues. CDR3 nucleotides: TGTGCCAGCAGCTTGGGAGACAGGGTATATGGCTACACCTTC. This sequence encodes CASSLGDRVYGYTF.

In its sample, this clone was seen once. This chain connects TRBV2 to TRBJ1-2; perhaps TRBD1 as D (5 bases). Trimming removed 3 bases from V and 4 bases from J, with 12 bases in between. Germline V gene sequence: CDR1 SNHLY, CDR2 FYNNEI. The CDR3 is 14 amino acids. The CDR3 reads CASSDYSTVYGYTF. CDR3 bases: TGTGCCAGCAGTGACTATTCGACAGTCTATGGCTACACCTTC.

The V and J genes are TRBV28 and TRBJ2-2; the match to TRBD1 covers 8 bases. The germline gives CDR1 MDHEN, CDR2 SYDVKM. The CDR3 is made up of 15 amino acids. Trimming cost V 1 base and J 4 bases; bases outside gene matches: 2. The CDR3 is CASSLYRGATGELFF. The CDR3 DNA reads TGTGCCAGCAGTTTATACAGGGGGGCCACCGGGGAGCTGTTTTTT.

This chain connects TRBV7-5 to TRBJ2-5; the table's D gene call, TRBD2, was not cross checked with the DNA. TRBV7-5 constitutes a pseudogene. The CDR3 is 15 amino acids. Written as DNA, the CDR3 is TGTGCCAGAAGCTTGTCGATCCGGGGGTCAAGGACCCAGTACTTC. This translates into CARSLSIRGSRTQYF.

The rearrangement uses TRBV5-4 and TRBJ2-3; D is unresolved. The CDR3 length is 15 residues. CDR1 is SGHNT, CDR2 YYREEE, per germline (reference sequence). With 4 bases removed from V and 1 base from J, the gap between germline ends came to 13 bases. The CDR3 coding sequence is TGTGCCAGCAGCCGGCCCAATGCGGGCACAGATACGCAGTATTTT. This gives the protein CASSRPNAGTDTQYF.

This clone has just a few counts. The CDR3, as DNA: TGTGCCACCAGTGAGCCGGGCCTTGTGGCCGGGGAGCTGTTTTTT. Protein sequence: CATSEPGLVAGELFF. The chain recombines TRBV24-1 with TRBJ2-2, with D unclear. Trimming removed 4 bases at V and 6 bases at J, with 14 bases between. The CDR3 has 15 amino acids. In germline, CDR1 is KGHDR, CDR2 SFDVKD.

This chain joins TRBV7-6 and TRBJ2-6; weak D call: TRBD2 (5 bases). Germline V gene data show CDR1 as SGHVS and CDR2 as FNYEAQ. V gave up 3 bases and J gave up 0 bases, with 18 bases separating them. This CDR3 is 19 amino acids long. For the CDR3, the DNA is TGTGCCAGCAGCTTTGGACTGGGCAGCTCCACCTCTGGGGCCAACGTCCTGACTTTC. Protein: CASSFGLGSSTSGANVLTF.

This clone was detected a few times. The CDR3 bases are TGTGCCAGCAGCCAAGCGCGAGGTTCTGGCAGGGAGCTGTTTTTT. The encoded protein is CASSQARGSGRELFF. The chain recombines TRBV14 with TRBJ2-2, with D unclear. V lost 1 base and J lost 9, with 15 bases in between. CDR1 and CDR2 (germline): SGHDN, FVKESK. The CDR3 spans 15 residues.

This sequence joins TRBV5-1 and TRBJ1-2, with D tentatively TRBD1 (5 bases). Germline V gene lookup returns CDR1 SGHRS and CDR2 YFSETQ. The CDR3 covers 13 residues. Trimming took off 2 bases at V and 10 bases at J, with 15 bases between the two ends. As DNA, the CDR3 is TGCGCCAGCAGCTTCGCTGGGACGGGTGACTACACCTTC. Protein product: CASSFAGTGDYTF.

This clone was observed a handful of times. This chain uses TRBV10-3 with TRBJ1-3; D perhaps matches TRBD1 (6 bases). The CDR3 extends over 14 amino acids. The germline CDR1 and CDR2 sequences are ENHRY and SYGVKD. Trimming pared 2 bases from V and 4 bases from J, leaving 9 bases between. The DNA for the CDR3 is TGTGCCATCAGTGAGGGACAGATAGGAAACACCATATATTTT. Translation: CAISEGQIGNTIYF.

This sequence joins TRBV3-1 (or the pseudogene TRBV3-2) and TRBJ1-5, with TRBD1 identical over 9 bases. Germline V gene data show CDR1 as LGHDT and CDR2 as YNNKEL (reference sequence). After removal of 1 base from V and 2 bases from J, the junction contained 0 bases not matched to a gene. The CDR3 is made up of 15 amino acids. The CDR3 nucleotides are TGTGCCAGCAGCCAAGGGACAGGGGGCAATCAGCCCCAGCATTTT. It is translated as CASSQGTGGNQPQHF.

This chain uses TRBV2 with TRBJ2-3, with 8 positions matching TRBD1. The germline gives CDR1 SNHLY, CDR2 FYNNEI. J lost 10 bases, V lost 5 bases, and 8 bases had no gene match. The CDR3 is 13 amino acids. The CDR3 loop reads CASSRTGWNSQYF. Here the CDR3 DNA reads TGTGCCAGCAGTAGGACAGGGTGGAATTCGCAGTATTTT.

As DNA, the CDR3 is TGTGCCTGGAGTGGACCGGAGGGATACGAGCAGTACGTC. As protein: CAWSGPEGYEQYV. V is TRBV30 and J is TRBJ2-7, with D maybe TRBD2 (6 bases). V lost 1 base and J lost 4, with 11 bases in between. The germline V gene encodes CDR1 GTSNPN and CDR2 SVGIG (reference sequence). This CDR3 has 13 amino acids.

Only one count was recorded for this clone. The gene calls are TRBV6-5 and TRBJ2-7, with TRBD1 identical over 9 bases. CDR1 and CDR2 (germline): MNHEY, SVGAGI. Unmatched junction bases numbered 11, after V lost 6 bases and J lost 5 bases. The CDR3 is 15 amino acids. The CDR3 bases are TGTGCCAGCAGACGCCGACAGGGGGAAAGCGACGAGCAGTACGTC. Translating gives CASRRRQGESDEQYV.

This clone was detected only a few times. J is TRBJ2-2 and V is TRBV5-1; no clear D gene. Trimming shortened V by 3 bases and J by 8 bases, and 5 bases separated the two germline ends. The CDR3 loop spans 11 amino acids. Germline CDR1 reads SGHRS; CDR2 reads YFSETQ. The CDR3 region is CASSSGGELFF. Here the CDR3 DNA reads TGCGCCAGCAGCTCCGGGGGGGAGCTGTTTTTT.

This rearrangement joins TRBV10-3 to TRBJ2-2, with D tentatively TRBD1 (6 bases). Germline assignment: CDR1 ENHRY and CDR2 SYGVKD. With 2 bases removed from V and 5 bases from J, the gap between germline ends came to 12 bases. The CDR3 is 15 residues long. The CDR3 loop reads CAISEVGAGTGELFF. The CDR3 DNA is TGTGCCATCAGTGAGGTGGGGGCTGGTACCGGGGAGCTGTTTTTT.